This T cell receptor (beta chain) was recovered during a study of cytomegalovirus exposure and HLA in healthy donors. Study-level information: Of all 360 or so donors who were genotyped, roughly 81% belonged to the Caucasian-associated ancestry cluster.

In the case of this clone: Its antigen is unidentified.

PCR amplification relied on 60 Vbeta primers (plus 13 Jbeta primers). TCRdb keeps only in-frame clones here, not all; method: immunoSEQ multiplex PCR. The table lists 90,000 to 130,000 clones, approximately 70% of them singletons. This CDR3 is 14 amino acids long. Germline V gives CDR1 SGHTS, CDR2 YDEGEE. J gave up 2 bases and V 2 bases, and 1 base lay outside the gene matches. Overall study results and limits: In an earlier analysis, about 87% or about 30%: the productive usage of most TCR beta V segments. Common viral pathogens seemed, in a later analysis, to connect with several of the most significant clusters.

The source of this sequence is a man younger than 40 in good health and CMV-seropositive. V is TRBV5-8 and J is TRBJ1-2, with 9 bases fitting TRBD1. Sequencing was done on a sample of PBMCs. CDR3 loop: CASSFGTGNYGYTF. The CDR3 DNA is TGTGCCAGCAGCTTCGGGACAGGGAACTATGGCTACACCTTC.